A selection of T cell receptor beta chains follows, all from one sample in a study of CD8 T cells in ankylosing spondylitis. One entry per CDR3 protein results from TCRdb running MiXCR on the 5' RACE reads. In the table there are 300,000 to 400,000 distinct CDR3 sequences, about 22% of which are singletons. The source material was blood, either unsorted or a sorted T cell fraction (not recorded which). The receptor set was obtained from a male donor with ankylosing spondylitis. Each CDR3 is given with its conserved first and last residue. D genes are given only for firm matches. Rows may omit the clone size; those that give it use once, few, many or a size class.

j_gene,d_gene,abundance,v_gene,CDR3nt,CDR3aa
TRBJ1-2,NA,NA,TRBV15,TGTGCCACCAGCAGAGTTCTCATAGGCGGATCTAACTATGGCTACACCTTC,CATSRVLIGGSNYGYTF
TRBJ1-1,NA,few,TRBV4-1,TGCGCCAGCAGCCAAGATTTGGCGCGGCAGAACACTGAAGCTTTCTTT,CASSQDLARQNTEAFF
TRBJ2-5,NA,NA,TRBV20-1,TGCAGTGCCAAGGGGCCTACAGAGACCCAGTACTTC,CSAKGPTETQYF
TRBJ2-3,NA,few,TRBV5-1,TGCGCCAGCAGCTTGGAAAGACCACCGCGGAGAACAGATACGCAGTATTTT,CASSLERPPRRTDTQYF
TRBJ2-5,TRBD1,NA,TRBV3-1,TGTGCCAGCAGCCAAGCTAGGACAGGGGCGCAAGAGACCCAGTACTTC,CASSQARTGAQETQYF
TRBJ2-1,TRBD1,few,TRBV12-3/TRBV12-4,TGTGCCAGCAACTTAGGACAGGGATCCTACAATGAGCAGTTCTTC,CASNLGQGSYNEQFF
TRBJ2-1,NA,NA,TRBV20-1,TGCAGTGCTAGAGGTGGCCTAAGCTCCTACAATGAGCAGTTCTTC,CSARGGLSSYNEQFF
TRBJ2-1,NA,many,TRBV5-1,TGCGCCAGCAGCTTGGTTGGGGGAACCTTTTCGGACAATGAGCAGTTCTTC,CASSLVGGTFSDNEQFF
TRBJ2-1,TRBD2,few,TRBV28,TGTGCCAGCAGTTTATGGGGGACTAGCGGGAGATGGGGGAATGAGCAGTTCTTC,CASSLWGTSGRWGNEQFF
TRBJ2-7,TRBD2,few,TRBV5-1,TGCGCCAGCAGCAGGTCGGCTAGCGGTTCCTACGAGCAGTACTTC,CASSRSASGSYEQYF
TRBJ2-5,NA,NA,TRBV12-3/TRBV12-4,TGTGCCAGCAGTTCAGTCGGGGGAGAGACCCAGTACTTC,CASSSVGGETQYF
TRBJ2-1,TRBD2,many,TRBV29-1,TGCAGCGTTGCATCGGGGGGGTATAATGAGCAGTTCTTC,CSVASGGYNEQFF
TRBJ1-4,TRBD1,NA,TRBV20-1,TGCAGTGCTAGAGAAGGGACAGGCCGAAGGGAAAAACTGTTTTTT,CSAREGTGRREKLFF
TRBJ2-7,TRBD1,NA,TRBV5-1,TGCGCCAGCAGCTTTACAGGGACAGGGATATACGAGCAGTACTTC,CASSFTGTGIYEQYF
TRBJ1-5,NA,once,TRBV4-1,TGCGCCAGCAGCCAAGAAAAGGTTTCTCAGCCCCAGCATTTT,CASSQEKVSQPQHF
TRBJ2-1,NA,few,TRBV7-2,TGTGCCAGCAGCCTCCGGACTGACTACAATGAGCAGTTCTTC,CASSLRTDYNEQFF
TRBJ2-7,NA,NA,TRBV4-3,TGCGCCAGCAGCCAAGACAGGTACTACGAGCAGTACTTC,CASSQDRYYEQYF
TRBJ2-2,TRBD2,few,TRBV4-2,TGTGCCAGCAGCCAAGTGAAAGCGGGACCCGGGGAGCTGTTTTTT,CASSQVKAGPGELFF
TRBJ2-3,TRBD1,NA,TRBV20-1,TGCAGTGCTAGAATGCGGGACAGGGTTACAGATACGCAGTATTTT,CSARMRDRVTDTQYF
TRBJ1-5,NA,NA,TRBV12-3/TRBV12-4,TGTGCCAGCAGTTTAGCAGGGGCGGGGGATCAGCCCCAGCATTTT,CASSLAGAGDQPQHF
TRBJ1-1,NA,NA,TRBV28,TGTGCCAGCAGTTTACCCGGGACATCGAACACTGAAGCTTTCTTT,CASSLPGTSNTEAFF
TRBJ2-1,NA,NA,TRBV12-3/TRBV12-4,TGTGCCAGCAGTTCGAGGAACAATGAGCAGTTCTTC,CASSSRNNEQFF
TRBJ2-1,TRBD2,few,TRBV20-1,TGCAGTGGCAGATTCGGACTAGCGGGAGGGCCGAACAATGAGCAGTTCTTC,CSGRFGLAGGPNNEQFF
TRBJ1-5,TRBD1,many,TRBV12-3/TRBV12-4,TGTGCCAGCAGTTTTGGACAGGGGCCCAATCAGCCCCAGCATTTT,CASSFGQGPNQPQHF
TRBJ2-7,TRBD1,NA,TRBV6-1,TGTGCCAGCCGTCATACCACGGGACAGGGGGCCGAGCAGTACTTC,CASRHTTGQGAEQYF
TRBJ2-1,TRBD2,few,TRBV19,TGTGCCACCCTGGCAGGTAGCGGGTTTCACAATGAGCAGTTCTTC,CATLAGSGFHNEQFF
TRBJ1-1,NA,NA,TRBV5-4,TGTGCCAGCAGCTCGGAGATGAACACTGAAGCTTTCTTT,CASSSEMNTEAFF
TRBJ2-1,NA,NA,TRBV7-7,TGTGCTAGCAGCTTAGCCGAGGGCAATGAGCAGTTCTTC,CASSLAEGNEQFF
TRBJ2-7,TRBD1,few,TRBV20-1,TGCAGTGCTACAAGGACAGGGAACTACGAGCAGTACTTC,CSATRTGNYEQYF
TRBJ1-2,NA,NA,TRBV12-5,TGTGCTAGCAGGGGTCCCGCTGGCTACACCTTC,CASRGPAGYTF
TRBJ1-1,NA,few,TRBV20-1,TGCAGTGCCCCCTCACCGCTGAACACTGAAGCTTTCTTT,CSAPSPLNTEAFF
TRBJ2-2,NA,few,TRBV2,TGTGCCAGCAGCCGTAGCGATAGGAACACCGGGGAGCTGTTTTTT,CASSRSDRNTGELFF
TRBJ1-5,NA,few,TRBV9,TGTGCCAGCAGCGTAGGTAGTAATGGCAATCAGCCCCAGCATTTT,CASSVGSNGNQPQHF
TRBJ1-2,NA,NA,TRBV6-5,TGTGCCAGCAGTTACTCAGGGGACACCATACCTATGGCCTTC,CASSYSGDTIPMAF
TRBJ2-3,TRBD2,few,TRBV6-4,TGTGCCAGCAGTGACTTCGGACTAGCGGGCACAGATACGCAGTATTTT,CASSDFGLAGTDTQYF
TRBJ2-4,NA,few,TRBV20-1,TGCAGTGTCTCCCTGGGGGGACCCACCCTCGCCAAAAACATTCAGTACTTC,CSVSLGGPTLAKNIQYF
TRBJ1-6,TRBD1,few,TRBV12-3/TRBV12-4,TGTGCCAGCAGTGAACACAGGGGGCGGCGGTCACCCCTCCACTTT,CASSEHRGRRSPLHF
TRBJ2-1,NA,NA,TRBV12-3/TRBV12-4,TGTGCCAGCAGTACCCGGGACTGGTTCGATCCCGCTCAGTTCTTC,CASSTRDWFDPAQFF
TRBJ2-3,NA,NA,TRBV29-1,TGCAGCGTTGCGGGCGCGAGGGGGACTCGCCCAGATACGCAGTATTTT,CSVAGARGTRPDTQYF
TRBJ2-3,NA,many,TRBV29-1,TGCAGCGTCAGTCCAGTGGCAGATACGCAGTATTTT,CSVSPVADTQYF
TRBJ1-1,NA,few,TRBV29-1,TGCAGCGTTCAGCTGACGGCTGACACTGAAGCTTTCTTT,CSVQLTADTEAFF
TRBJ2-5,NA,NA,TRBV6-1,TGTGCCAGCAGGCACCTAGCCTACGAGACCCAGTACTTC,CASRHLAYETQYF
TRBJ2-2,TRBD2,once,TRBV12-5,TGTGCTAGTGGTTTTTCGGCGGGAGCGGGTACCGGGGAGCTGTTTTTT,CASGFSAGAGTGELFF
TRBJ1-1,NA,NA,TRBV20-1,TGCAGTGCAAAAGCAGAGAGAACTGAAGCTTTCTTT,CSAKAERTEAFF
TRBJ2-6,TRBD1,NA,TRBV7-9,TGTGCCAGCAACCGACAGGGAGTAACCTCTTTGGACGTCCTGACTTTC,CASNRQGVTSLDVLTF